This T cell receptor beta chain derives from a study of blood T cell repertoires in COVID-19. This CDR3 spans 15 amino acids. With 2 bases removed from V and 2 bases from J, the gap between germline ends came to 11 bases. Germline CDR1 is SGHNT and CDR2 is YYREEE (reference sequence). TCRdb's table, derived via immunoSEQ multiplex PCR, lists solely in-frame clones and lacks some. The sample consists of about 210,000 clones, 65% to 85% of them appearing once. The sample consisted of PBMCs or T cells enriched from blood (not recorded which). The sequence came from a woman aged 25 to 39 who had been exposed to COVID-19. The V call is TRBV5-4, the J call TRBJ2-4, with D possibly matching TRBD2 (5 bases). The CDR3 DNA reads as TGTGCCAGCAGCTTACGGGGAGAAACCAAAAACATTCAGTACTTC. It encodes CASSLRGETKNIQYF. Variable domain in full (rest from reference TRBV5-4 and TRBJ2-4): ETGVTQSPTHLIKTRGQQVTLRCSSQSGHNTVSWYQQALGQGPQFIFQYYREEENGRGNFPPRFSGLQFPNYSSELNVNALELDDSALYLCASSLRGETKNIQYFGAGTRLSVL.